This T cell receptor (beta chain) is from a study of control samples from healthy donors and cancer patients. Germline V gives CDR1 SGHTA, CDR2 FQGNSA. V lost 2 bases to trimming and J lost 1 base, with 8 bases between them. The CDR3 length is 14 residues. Assay used: immunoSEQ multiplex PCR; TCRdb lists only in-frame clones, some missing. The profile covers around 93,000 clones, with roughly 90% appearing a single time and less than 3.5% taken by the ten largest. The sequence derives from a human donor in good health. The donor label of this sample is uncertain. The V and J genes are TRBV7-2 and TRBJ1-1; D is unclear. Sequencing was done on a sample of blood. CDR3 in DNA: TGTGCCAGCAGCTTATTTAACAAGAACACTGAAGCTTTCTTT. Its protein product is CASSLFNKNTEAFF. The full variable domain, completed using reference TRBV7-2 and TRBJ1-1, is GAGVSQSPSNKVTEKGKDVELRCDPISGHTALYWYRQSLGQGLEFLIYFQGNSAPDKSGLPSDRFSAERTGGSVSTLTIQRTQQEDSAVYLCASSLFNKNTEAFFGQGTRLTVV.